The clone carrying this T cell receptor beta chain was seen ten or more times. This sample is part of a study of molecular identifiers for immune sequencing clone quantification. TCRdb independently ran MiXCR on the PCR reads; one entry per CDR3 protein. The profile shows 65,000 to 70,000 distinct CDR3 sequences, around 18% of them singletons. Germline V gene data show CDR1 as LGHNA and CDR2 as YNFKEQ. The CDR3 is 15 residues long. With V trimmed by 4 bases and J by 8 bases, 10 bases remained unmatched. The rearrangement uses TRBV4-2 and TRBJ2-1, with 8 bases aligning to TRBD2. Sequenced input: naive CD8+ T cells from blood, with Jurkat cell RNA spiked in. Subset denoted: FACS-sorted CD8+CD4-CCR7+CD45RA+ naive T cells. The sequence was obtained from a human donor in good health. Some libraries in this study had Jurkat cell RNA spiked in. CDR3 protein: CASSLGLAGGDEQFF. CDR3 coding DNA: TGTGCCAGCAGCCTAGGACTAGCCGGGGGGGATGAGCAGTTCTTC.